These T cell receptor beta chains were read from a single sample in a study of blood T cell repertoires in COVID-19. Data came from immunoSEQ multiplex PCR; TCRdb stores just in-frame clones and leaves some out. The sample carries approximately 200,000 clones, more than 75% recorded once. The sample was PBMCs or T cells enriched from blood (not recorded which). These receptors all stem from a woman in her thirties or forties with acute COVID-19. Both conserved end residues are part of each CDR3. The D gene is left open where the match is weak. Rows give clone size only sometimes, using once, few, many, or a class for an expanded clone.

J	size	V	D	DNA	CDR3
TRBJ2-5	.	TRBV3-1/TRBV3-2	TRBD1	TGTGCCAGCAGCCGCTATACCGGGACAGCCCGAGGAGGAGAGACCCAGTACTTC	CASSRYTGTARGGETQYF
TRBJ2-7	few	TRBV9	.	TGTGCCAGCACCGGGGTATCCGGAGGGGCCTACGAGCAGTACTTC	CASTGVSGGAYEQYF
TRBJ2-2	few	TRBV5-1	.	TGCGCCAGCAGCTCGAGCATTTCAACCGGGGAGCTGTTTTTT	CASSSSISTGELFF
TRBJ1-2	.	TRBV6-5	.	TGTGCCAGCAGTAGGGGACAAATTGGCTACACCTTC	CASSRGQIGYTF
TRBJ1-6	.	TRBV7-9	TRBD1	TGTGCCAGCAGCCCTATGGCCCGGACGGGACAGGGTTCTTCACCCCTCCACTTT	CASSPMARTGQGSSPLHF
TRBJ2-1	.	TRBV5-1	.	TGCGCCAGCAGGTCCCCGCGGGACAGTAGGGTGAATGAGCAGTTCTTC	CASRSPRDSRVNEQFF
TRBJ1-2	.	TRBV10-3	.	TGTGCCATCAGTGAGGAGAGGGCTGGCTACACCTTC	CAISEERAGYTF
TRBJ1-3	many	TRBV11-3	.	TGTGCCAGCTCCGCAGGGATCTCTGGAAACACCATATATTTT	CASSAGISGNTIYF
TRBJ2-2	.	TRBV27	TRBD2	TGTGCCAGCAGTAGGGGACTAGCGGGAGGCCCGAACACCGGGGAGCTGTTTTTT	CASSRGLAGGPNTGELFF
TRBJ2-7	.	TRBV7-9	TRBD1	TGTGCCAGCAGCTTAGGACGGACAGGGTCCTACGAGCAGTACTTC	CASSLGRTGSYEQYF
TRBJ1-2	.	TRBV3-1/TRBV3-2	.	TGTGCCAGCAGCCAAGACAACTCTTATGGCTACACCTTC	CASSQDNSYGYTF